This TCR beta chain was captured in a study of blood T cell repertoires in COVID-19. Trimming at V came to 7 bases and at J to 4 bases, leaving 7 bases not matched to a gene. The CDR3 is made up of 13 amino acids. The protocol was immunoSEQ multiplex PCR, while the TCRdb copy is restricted to in-frame clones and leaves out a portion. The repertoire holds about 310,000 clones, roughly 85% seen once, with over 1.5% in the top ten. Sequencing input: PBMCs or T cells enriched from blood (not recorded which). This sequence originates from a woman aged 25-40 years who had been exposed to COVID-19. The chain has TRBV12-3 or TRBV12-4 and TRBJ2-7, with TRBD2 matching 7 bases. The CDR3 bases are TGTGCCAGCAACGGGGACGGGGGGTACGAGCAGTACTTC. It codes for CASNGDGGYEQYF.